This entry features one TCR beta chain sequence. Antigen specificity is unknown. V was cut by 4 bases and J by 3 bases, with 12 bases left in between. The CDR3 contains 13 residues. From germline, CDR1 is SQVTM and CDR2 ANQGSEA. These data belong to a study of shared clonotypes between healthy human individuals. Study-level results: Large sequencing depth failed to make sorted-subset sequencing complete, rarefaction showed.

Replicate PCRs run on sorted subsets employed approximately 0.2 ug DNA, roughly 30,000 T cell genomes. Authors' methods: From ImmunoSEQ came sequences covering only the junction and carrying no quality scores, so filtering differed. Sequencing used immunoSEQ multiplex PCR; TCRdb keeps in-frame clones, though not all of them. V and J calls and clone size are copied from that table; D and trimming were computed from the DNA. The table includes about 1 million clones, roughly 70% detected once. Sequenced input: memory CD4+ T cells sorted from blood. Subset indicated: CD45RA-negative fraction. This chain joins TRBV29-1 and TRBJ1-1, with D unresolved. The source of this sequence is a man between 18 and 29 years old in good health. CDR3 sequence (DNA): TGCAGCGTTGGGTGGAGGGAGGACACTGAAGCTTTCTTT. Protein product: CSVGWREDTEAFF.